The source of this T cell receptor (beta chain) is a study of cytomegalovirus exposure and HLA in healthy donors. TCRdb's copy holds only in-frame clones and misses some; the assay was immunoSEQ multiplex PCR. The sample shows 150,000 to 200,000 clones, roughly 86% of them seen only once. This CDR3 comprises 13 residues. Trimming took off 3 bases at V and 8 bases at J, with 13 bases between the two ends. CDR1 is LNHNV, CDR2 YYDKDF, per germline (reference sequence). The chain joins TRBV15 to TRBJ1-2; D remains unclear. The TCR originated in a man between 18 and 29 years old in good health and CMV-seropositive. Sequences were obtained from PBMCs. DNA of the CDR3: TGTGCCACCAGCAGCCTATCGGGAGGAGGCTACACCTTC. This encodes CATSSLSGGGYTF.